This TCR beta chain was observed in a study of Ad26.COV2.S vaccination and SARS-CoV-2 variants. Findings and limits, study-wide: Marked by substantial breadth, spike-specific CD8+ and CD4+ T cell responses were reportedly seen after vaccination.

Libraries were prepared by immunoSEQ multiplex PCR; TCRdb keeps only in-frame clonotypes and omits some of them. The sample shows 410,000 or so clones, approximately 90% of them seen only once. Comments on this clone: Its antigen is undetermined.

Trimming took 6 bases from V and 3 from J, leaving 15 bases between them. The germline CDR1 and CDR2 sequences are MNHEY and SVGAGI. The CDR3 is 15 residues long. Treatment here: roughly 18 received Ad26.COV2.S at low or high dose, single or two shots; about 5 received placebo; per-sample allocation not given. The samples date from day 63 after the first vaccine or placebo injection. The material sequenced was peripheral blood, taken in a trial of Ad26.COV2.S vaccine versus placebo. The TCR originated in a person between 18 and 59 years old who received the Ad26.COV2.S COVID-19 vaccine or a placebo. This chain links TRBV6-5 with TRBJ2-1, with D possibly matching TRBD2 (6 bases). The CDR3 DNA is TGTGCCAGCAGAGGAGGGGAAGTTGGCTACAATGAGCAGTTCTTC. Its protein is CASRGGEVGYNEQFF.